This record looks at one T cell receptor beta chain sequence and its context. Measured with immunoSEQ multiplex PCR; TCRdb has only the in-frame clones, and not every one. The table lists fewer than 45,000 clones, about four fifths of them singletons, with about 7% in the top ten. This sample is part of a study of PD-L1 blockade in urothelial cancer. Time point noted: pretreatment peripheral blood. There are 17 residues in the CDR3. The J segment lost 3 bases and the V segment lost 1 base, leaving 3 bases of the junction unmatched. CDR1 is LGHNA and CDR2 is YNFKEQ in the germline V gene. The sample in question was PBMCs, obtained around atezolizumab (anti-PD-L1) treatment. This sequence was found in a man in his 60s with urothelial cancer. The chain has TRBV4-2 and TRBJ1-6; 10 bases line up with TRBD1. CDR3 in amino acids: CASSQVGQGVYNSPLHF. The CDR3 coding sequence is TGTGCCAGCAGCCAAGTCGGACAGGGGGTCTATAATTCACCCCTCCACTTT.